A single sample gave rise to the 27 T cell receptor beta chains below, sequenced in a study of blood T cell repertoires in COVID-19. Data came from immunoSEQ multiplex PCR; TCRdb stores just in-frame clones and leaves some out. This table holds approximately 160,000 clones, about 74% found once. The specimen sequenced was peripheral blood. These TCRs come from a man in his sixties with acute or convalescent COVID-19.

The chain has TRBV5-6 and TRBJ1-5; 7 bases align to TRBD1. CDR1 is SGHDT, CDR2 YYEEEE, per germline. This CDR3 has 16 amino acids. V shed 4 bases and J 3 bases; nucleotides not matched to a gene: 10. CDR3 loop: CASSRGGAVNNQPQHF. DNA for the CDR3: TGTGCCAGCAGCCGAGGGGGCGCGGTGAACAATCAGCCCCAGCATTTT.

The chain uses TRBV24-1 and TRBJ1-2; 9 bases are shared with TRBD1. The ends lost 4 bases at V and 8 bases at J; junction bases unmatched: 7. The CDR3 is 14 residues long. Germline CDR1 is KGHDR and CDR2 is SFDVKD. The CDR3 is CATSDAGQGTGYTF. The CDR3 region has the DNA TGTGCCACCAGTGACGCTGGACAGGGGACCGGCTACACCTTC.

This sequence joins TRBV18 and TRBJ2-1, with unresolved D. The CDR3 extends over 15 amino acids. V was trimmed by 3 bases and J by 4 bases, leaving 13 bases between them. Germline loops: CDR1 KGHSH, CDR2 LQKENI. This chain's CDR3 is CASSPPNTKYNEQFF. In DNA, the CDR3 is TGTGCCAGCTCACCTCCTAACACTAAGTACAATGAGCAGTTCTTC. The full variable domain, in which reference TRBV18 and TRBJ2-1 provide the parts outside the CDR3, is NAGVMQNPRHLVRRRGQEARLRCSPMKGHSHVYWYRQLPEEGLKFMVYLQKENIIDESGMPKERFSAEFPKEGPSILRIQQVVRGDSAAYFCASSPPNTKYNEQFFGPGTRLTVL.

CDR3 loop: CAWREPGIEKLFF. Written as DNA, the CDR3 is TGTGCCTGGAGAGAACCGGGTATTGAGAAACTGTTTTTT. This rearrangement joins TRBV30 to TRBJ1-4; D gene unclear. The germline V gene has CDR1 GTSNPN and CDR2 SVGIG (reference sequence). The CDR3 is 13 amino acids. V was cut by 3 bases and J by 11 bases, with 16 bases left in between.

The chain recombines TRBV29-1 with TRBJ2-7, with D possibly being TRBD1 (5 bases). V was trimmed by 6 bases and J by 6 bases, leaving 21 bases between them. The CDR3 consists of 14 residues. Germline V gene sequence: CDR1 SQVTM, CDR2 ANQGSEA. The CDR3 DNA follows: TGCAGCGTCGTTAGGGCAGGGTCCTCTGGCGAGCAGTACTTC. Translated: CSVVRAGSSGEQYF.

DNA for the CDR3: TGTGCCAGCAGCTTATCGGGGGGCTACACCTTC. Its protein is CASSLSGGYTF. The J gene is TRBJ1-2, the V gene TRBV7-9; no clear D gene. V was pared by 2 bases and J by 8 bases, with 6 bases between. The CDR3 has 11 residues. Germline V gives CDR1 SEHNR, CDR2 FQNEAQ (reference sequence).

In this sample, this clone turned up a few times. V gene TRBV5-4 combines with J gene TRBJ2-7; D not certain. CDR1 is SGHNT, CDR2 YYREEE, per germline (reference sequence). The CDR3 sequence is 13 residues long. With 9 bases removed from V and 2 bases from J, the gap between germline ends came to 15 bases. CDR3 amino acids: CATQAGETYEQYF. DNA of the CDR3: TGTGCCACCCAGGCCGGCGAAACCTACGAGCAGTACTTC.

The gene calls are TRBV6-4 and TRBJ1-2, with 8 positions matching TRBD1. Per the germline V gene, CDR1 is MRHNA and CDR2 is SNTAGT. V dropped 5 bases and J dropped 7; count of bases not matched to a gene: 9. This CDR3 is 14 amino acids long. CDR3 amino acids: CASSPEGRGPGYTF. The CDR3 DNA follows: TGTGCCAGCAGTCCGGAGGGCAGGGGGCCTGGCTACACCTTC.

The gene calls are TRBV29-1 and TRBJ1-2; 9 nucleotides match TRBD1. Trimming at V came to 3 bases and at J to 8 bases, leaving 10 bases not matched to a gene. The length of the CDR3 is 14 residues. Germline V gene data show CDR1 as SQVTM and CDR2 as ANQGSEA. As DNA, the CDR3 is TGCAGCGTTGACCTCCAACAGGGGGCGAGAGGCTACACCTTC. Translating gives CSVDLQQGARGYTF.

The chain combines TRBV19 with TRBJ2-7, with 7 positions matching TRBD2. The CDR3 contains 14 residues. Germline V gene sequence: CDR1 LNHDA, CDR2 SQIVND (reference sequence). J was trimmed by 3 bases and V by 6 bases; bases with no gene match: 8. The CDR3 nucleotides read TGTGCCAGTAGCCCATCTGGGGGGGACTACGAGCAGTACTTC. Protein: CASSPSGGDYEQYF.

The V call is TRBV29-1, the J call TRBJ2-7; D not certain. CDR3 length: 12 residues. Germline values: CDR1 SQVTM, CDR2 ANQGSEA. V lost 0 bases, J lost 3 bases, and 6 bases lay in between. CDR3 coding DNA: TGCAGCGTTGAAGAACAGAACTACGAGCAGTACTTC. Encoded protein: CSVEEQNYEQYF.

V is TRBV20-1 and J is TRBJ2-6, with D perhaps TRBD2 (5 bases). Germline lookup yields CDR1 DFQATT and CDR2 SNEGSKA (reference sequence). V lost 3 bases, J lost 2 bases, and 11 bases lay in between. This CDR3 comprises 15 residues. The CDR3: CSASDGVAGANVLTF. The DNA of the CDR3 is TGCAGTGCTAGTGACGGGGTTGCTGGGGCCAACGTCCTGACTTTC.

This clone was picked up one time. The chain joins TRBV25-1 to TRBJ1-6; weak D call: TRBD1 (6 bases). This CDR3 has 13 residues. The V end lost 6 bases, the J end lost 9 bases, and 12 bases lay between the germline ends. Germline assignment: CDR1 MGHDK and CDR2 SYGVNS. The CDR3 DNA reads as TGTGCCAGCAGGACAGGAATGACTTCACCCCTCCACTTT. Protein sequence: CASRTGMTSPLHF. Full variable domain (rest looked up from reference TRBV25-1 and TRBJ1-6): EADIYQTPRYLVIGTGKKITLECSQTMGHDKMYWYQQDPGMELHLIHYSYGVNSTEKGDLSSESTVSRIRTEHFPLTLESARPSHTSQYLCASRTGMTSPLHFGNGTRLTVT.

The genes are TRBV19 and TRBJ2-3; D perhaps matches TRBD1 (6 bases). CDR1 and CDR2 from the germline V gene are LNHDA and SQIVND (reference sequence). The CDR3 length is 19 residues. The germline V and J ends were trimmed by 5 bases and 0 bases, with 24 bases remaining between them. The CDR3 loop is CASSPYYGTRVLSTDTQYF. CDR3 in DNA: TGTGCCAGTAGTCCTTACTACGGGACAAGGGTCCTAAGCACAGATACGCAGTATTTT.

For the CDR3, the DNA is TGTGCCAGTAGCCATGACAGGGTAGGGCAGTTCTTC. It is translated as CASSHDRVGQFF. The chain has TRBV19 and TRBJ2-1; 7 nucleotides match TRBD1. CDR3 length: 12 amino acids. With V trimmed by 6 bases and J by 12 bases, 8 bases remained unmatched. Looked up from germline, CDR1 is LNHDA and CDR2 is SQIVND (reference sequence).

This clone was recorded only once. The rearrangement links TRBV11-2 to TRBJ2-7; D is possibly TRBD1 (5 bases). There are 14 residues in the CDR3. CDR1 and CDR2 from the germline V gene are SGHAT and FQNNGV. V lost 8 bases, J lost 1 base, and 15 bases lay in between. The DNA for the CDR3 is TGTGCCAGCCAATACCTAAGGGGTTCCTACGAGCAGTACTTC. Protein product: CASQYLRGSYEQYF.

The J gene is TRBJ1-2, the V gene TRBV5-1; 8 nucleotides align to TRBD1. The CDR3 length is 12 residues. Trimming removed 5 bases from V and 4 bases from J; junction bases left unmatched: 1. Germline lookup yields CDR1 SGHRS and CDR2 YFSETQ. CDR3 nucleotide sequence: TGCGCCAGCAGTCAGGGGGCCTATGGCTACACCTTC. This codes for CASSQGAYGYTF.

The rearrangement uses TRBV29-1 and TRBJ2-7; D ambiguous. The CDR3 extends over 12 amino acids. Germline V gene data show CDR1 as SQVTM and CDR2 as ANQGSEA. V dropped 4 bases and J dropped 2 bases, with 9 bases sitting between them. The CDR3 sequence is CSVGSEPYEQYF. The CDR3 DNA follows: TGCAGCGTTGGCTCCGAGCCCTACGAGCAGTACTTC.

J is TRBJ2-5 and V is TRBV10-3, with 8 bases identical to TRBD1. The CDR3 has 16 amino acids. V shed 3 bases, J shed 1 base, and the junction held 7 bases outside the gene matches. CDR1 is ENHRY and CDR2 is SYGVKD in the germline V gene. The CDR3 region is CAISDKRQGAQETQYF. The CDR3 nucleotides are TGTGCCATCAGTGATAAGCGGCAGGGGGCCCAAGAGACCCAGTACTTC.

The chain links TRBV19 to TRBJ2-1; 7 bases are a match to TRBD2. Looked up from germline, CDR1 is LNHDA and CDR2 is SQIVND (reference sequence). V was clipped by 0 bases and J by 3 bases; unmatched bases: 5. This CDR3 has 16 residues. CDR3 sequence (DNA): TGTGCCAGTAGTATAGATCCTAGCGGAGGCTACAATGAGCAGTTCTTC. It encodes CASSIDPSGGYNEQFF.

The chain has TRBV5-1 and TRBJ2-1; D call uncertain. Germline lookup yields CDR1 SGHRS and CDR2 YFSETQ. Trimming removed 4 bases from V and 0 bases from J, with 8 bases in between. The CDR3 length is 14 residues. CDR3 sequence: CASSLPSSYNEQFF. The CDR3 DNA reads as TGCGCCAGCAGCCTACCGAGCTCCTACAATGAGCAGTTCTTC.

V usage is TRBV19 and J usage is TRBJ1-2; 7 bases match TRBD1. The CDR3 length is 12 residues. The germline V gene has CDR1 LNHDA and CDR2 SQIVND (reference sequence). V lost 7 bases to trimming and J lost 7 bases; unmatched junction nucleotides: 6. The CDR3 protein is CASTRQGGGYTF. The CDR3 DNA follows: TGTGCCAGTACTCGACAGGGCGGTGGCTACACCTTC.

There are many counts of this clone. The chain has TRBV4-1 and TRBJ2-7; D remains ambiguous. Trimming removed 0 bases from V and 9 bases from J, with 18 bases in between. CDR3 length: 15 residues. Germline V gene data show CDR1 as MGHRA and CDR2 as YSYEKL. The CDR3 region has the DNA TGCGCCAGCAGCCAAGAACTCCCGGGTCGACGAGTGCAGTACTTC. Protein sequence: CASSQELPGRRVQYF.

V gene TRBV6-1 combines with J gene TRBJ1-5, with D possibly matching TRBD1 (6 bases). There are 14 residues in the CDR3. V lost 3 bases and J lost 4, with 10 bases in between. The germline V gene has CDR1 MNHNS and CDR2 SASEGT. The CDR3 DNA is TGTGCCAGCAGTGACAGGGGCCCAAATCAGCCCCAGCATTTT. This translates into CASSDRGPNQPQHF.

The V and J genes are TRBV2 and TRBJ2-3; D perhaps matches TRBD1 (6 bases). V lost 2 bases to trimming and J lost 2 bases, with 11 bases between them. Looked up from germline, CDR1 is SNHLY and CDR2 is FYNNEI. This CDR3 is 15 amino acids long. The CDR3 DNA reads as TGTGCCAGCAGTGAATGGGGGCCCTCCACAGATACGCAGTATTTT. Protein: CASSEWGPSTDTQYF.

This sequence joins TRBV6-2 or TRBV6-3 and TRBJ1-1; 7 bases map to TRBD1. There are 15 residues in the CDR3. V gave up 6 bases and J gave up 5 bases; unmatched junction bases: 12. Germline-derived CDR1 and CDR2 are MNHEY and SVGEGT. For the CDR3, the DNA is TGTGCCAGCAGCAACGGGGCCAGGGGGTTTACTGAAGCTTTCTTT. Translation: CASSNGARGFTEAFF.

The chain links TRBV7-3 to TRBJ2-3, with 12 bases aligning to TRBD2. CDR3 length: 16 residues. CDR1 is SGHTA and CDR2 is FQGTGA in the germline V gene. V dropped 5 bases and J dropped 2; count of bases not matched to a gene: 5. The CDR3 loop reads CASSPTSGGPTDTQYF. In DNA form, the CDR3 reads TGTGCCAGCAGCCCTACTAGCGGGGGGCCCACAGATACGCAGTATTTT.